This entry lists 2 T cell receptor beta chains sequenced from one sample in a study of CD8+ T cells in alopecia areata. RNA was extracted and reverse transcribed into cDNA as the sequencing template. Only in-frame clones appear in the TCRdb table, and some are missing; sequencing was by immunoSEQ multiplex PCR. The repertoire holds over 150,000 clones, with about 60% as singletons. Treatment: oral pan-JAK inhibitor, 5-10 mg twice daily. Specimen: CD8+ T cells sorted from blood, collected at week 24, from a patient treated with tofacitinib. The receptors stem from a human donor with alopecia areata.

The chain uses TRBV6-5 and TRBJ2-3; possible D gene TRBD2, 6 bases. The CDR3 loop spans 12 amino acids. Trimming cost V 8 bases and J 1 base, with 7 bases left between them. The germline V gene encodes CDR1 MNHEY and CDR2 SVGAGI. CDR3 coding DNA: TGTGCCAGCTGGGGGGGCACAGATACGCAGTATTTT. It is translated as CASWGGTDTQYF.

This clone was seen only a few times. The chain uses TRBV13 and TRBJ2-7, with unresolved D. The CDR3 runs to 13 residues. Germline CDR1 is PRHDT and CDR2 is FYEKMQ (reference sequence). Trimming stripped 4 bases from V and 0 bases from J, with 7 bases between. The CDR3 DNA reads TGTGCCAGCAGCTCCGGATCCTCCTACGAGCAGTACTTC. It yields the protein CASSSGSSYEQYF.